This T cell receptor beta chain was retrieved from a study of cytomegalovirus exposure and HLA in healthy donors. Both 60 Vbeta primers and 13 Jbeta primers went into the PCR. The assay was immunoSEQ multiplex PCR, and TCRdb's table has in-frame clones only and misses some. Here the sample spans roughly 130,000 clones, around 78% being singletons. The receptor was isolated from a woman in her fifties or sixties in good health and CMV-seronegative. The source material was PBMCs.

The CDR3 reads CASSLTRKLAGSSYEQYF. CDR3 nucleotide sequence: TGTGCCAGCAGCCTCACCAGGAAATTAGCGGGGAGCTCCTACGAGCAGTACTTC. This chain connects TRBV7-9 to TRBJ2-7; TRBD2 matches 8 bases. CDR1 and CDR2 (germline): SEHNR, FQNEAQ (reference sequence). Trimming cost V 5 bases and J 0 bases; bases outside gene matches: 15. The CDR3 contains 18 residues.